The 32 T cell receptor beta chains below all came from one sample that was sequenced in a study of graft-versus-host responses after intestinal transplantation. Using immunoSEQ multiplex PCR, the repertoire was profiled, and TCRdb retains in-frame clones only, with some absent. The sample has about 8,000 clones, around 97% seen once. The source was PBMCs, collected 23 days after intestinal transplant. The receptors were sampled from a human patient who received an intestinal transplant, so some T cells may come from the graft donor.

The chain has TRBV28 and TRBJ1-5; 7 bases match TRBD1. Germline assignment: CDR1 MDHEN and CDR2 SYDVKM. This CDR3 is built from 15 residues. With 1 base clipped from V and 2 bases from J, the junction kept 2 bases outside the gene matches. CDR3 sequence (DNA): TGTGCCAGCAGTTTATTGCAGGGGGGCAATCAGCCCCAGCATTTT. Translating it yields CASSLLQGGNQPQHF.

This clone is a singleton in its sample. V gene TRBV19 combines with J gene TRBJ2-7; D tentatively fits TRBD1 or TRBD2 (5 bases each). The length of the CDR3 is 15 residues. Germline lookup yields CDR1 LNHDA and CDR2 SQIVND (reference sequence). Trimming cost V 10 bases and J 7 bases, with 26 bases left between them. In DNA form, the CDR3 reads TGTGCCACCGCTATGGGGCTCTCTTCTACGGGGGAGCAGTACTTC. It specifies CATAMGLSSTGEQYF.

V and J are TRBV10-2 and TRBJ2-1, with 8 bases aligning to TRBD2. Germline CDR1 is WSHSY and CDR2 is SAAADI. This CDR3 has 16 amino acids. V trimming: 0 bases; J trimming: 9 bases; junction bases outside the gene matches: 10. The CDR3, as DNA: TGCGCCAGCAGTGAGTCGAGGACGGGAGGGCCCGTTGAGCAGTTCTTC. Encoded protein: CASSESRTGGPVEQFF.

This chain links TRBV14 with TRBJ1-2, with D tentatively TRBD1 (6 bases). Deletions cut 6 bases from V and 4 bases from J, with 15 bases between. The CDR3 has 14 amino acids. CDR1 SGHDN and CDR2 FVKESK come from the germline V gene. The CDR3 region has the DNA TGTGCCAGCAGTCCCGATAGGGGGATCTATGGCTACACCTTC. This gives the protein CASSPDRGIYGYTF.

The J gene is TRBJ1-2, the V gene TRBV27; D not certain. The germline V gene has CDR1 MNHEY and CDR2 SMNVEV (reference sequence). Trimming shortened V by 8 bases and J by 2 bases, and 9 bases separated the two germline ends. This CDR3 is built from 12 residues. This CDR3 reads CASGPLNYGYTF. CDR3 nucleotides: TGTGCCAGCGGACCATTAAACTATGGCTACACCTTC.

V is TRBV28 and J is TRBJ2-2, with D hard to call. The CDR3 length is 13 residues. Germline CDR1 MDHEN, CDR2 SYDVKM. The V end lost 3 bases, the J end lost 2 bases, and 4 bases lay between the germline ends. CDR3 DNA sequence: TGTGCCAGCAGTTTGGCTAACACCGGGGAGCTGTTTTTT. Its protein is CASSLANTGELFF.

The chain joins TRBV27 to TRBJ1-2; TRBD1 might be the D (5 bases). CDR3 length: 12 residues. Germline values: CDR1 MNHEY, CDR2 SMNVEV (reference sequence). V was shortened by 6 bases and J by 6 bases, with 11 bases between the two germline ends. The CDR3: CASSRPGDGYTF. DNA of the CDR3: TGTGCCAGCAGCCGCCCGGGGGATGGCTACACCTTC.

This chain links TRBV9 with TRBJ1-3; D is unresolved. CDR1 and CDR2 (germline): SGDLS, YYNGEE. The CDR3 spans 14 residues. Trimming cost V 4 bases and J 5 bases, with 13 bases left between them. The CDR3 nucleotides are TGTGCCAGCAGCCCTGGGGTTCAGAGAAACACCATATATTTT. Protein sequence: CASSPGVQRNTIYF.

This chain connects TRBV7-9 to TRBJ1-1; D is unclear. CDR1 is SEHNR, CDR2 FQNEAQ, per germline (reference sequence). Between the trimmed V and J ends, which lost 4 bases and 3 bases, there was a span of 12 bases. The CDR3 is 14 amino acids. Here the CDR3 reads CASSSQVSDTEAFF. The CDR3 DNA reads TGTGCCAGCAGCTCACAAGTCTCGGACACTGAAGCTTTCTTT.

This sequence joins TRBV6-5 and TRBJ1-1; 7 bases line up with TRBD1. The CDR3 extends over 15 amino acids. V shed 4 bases and J 2 bases; nucleotides not matched to a gene: 7. Germline V gene lookup returns CDR1 MNHEY and CDR2 SVGAGI. The CDR3 DNA is TGTGCCAGCAGTTCCCGGGACAGCGTCAACACTGAAGCTTTCTTT. This codes for CASSSRDSVNTEAFF.

The V and J genes are TRBV6-4 and TRBJ2-3, with D maybe TRBD1 (6 bases). This CDR3 has 13 residues. Germline-derived CDR1 and CDR2 are MRHNA and SNTAGT. The V end lost 0 bases, the J end lost 14 bases, and 15 bases lay between the germline ends. CDR3 bases: TGTGCCAGCAGTGACTCCCGCTCAGGGGTTCGGTATTTT. Translated, it gives CASSDSRSGVRYF.

The CDR3 here is CASSLQGNQPQHF. CDR3 nucleotides: TGTGCCAGCAGTTTACAGGGCAATCAGCCCCAGCATTTT. The rearrangement uses TRBV27 and TRBJ1-5; D gene uncertain. The CDR3 has 13 residues. V was clipped by 2 bases and J by 2 bases, with 4 bases between them. CDR1 and CDR2 (germline): MNHEY, SMNVEV (reference sequence).

This clone has just a few counts. The rearrangement uses TRBV6-5 and TRBJ2-7, with 8 bases identical to TRBD1. The CDR3 has 14 residues. Germline assignment: CDR1 MNHEY and CDR2 SVGAGI. After removal of 6 bases from V and 3 bases from J, the junction contained 7 bases not matched to a gene. The CDR3 nucleotides are TGTGCCAGCAGCATCACTGACAGGGGCTACGAGCAGTACTTC. Translating it yields CASSITDRGYEQYF.

This chain connects TRBV7-9 to TRBJ2-3, with D perhaps matching TRBD2 (6 bases). Germline V gene lookup returns CDR1 SEHNR and CDR2 FQNEAQ (reference sequence). CDR3 length: 16 amino acids. The V gene lost 0 bases and the J gene lost 6 bases, with 16 bases spanning the gap. CDR3 residues: CASSLAGGKHPDTQYF. The CDR3 region has the DNA TGTGCCAGCAGCTTAGCGGGGGGAAAACACCCCGATACGCAGTATTTT.

Turning to this clone: Other DNA sequences in this sample translate to the same CDR3. The chain links TRBV11-2 to TRBJ2-5; D remains unclear. CDR3 length: 11 residues. Germline V lookup: CDR1 SGHAT, CDR2 FQNNGV. The ends were cut back, 4 bases at V and 2 bases at J, with 2 bases in the middle. The CDR3 spells CASSSQETQYF. The CDR3 DNA sequence: TGTGCCAGCAGCTCTCAAGAGACCCAGTACTTC.

The chain recombines TRBV6-1 with TRBJ2-7; D is uncertain. CDR3 length: 16 amino acids. V was clipped by 0 bases and J by 0 bases, with 12 bases between them. Germline V gene sequence: CDR1 MNHNS, CDR2 SASEGT. CDR3 nucleotide sequence: TGTGCCAGCAGTGAAGCGTTACTTGACGCCTCCTACGAGCAGTACTTC. Protein: CASSEALLDASYEQYF.

The rearrangement joins TRBV10-3 to TRBJ2-3; 7 bases are shared with TRBD2. CDR3 size: 16 residues. The V segment lost 6 bases and the J segment 2 bases; nucleotides outside the gene matches: 11. Germline V lookup: CDR1 ENHRY, CDR2 SYGVKD. CDR3 loop: CAISRTSRALTDTQYF. The CDR3 DNA reads TGTGCCATCAGCAGGACTAGTAGGGCCCTCACAGATACGCAGTATTTT.

The rearrangement links TRBV4-1 to TRBJ1-5; 8 bases match TRBD1. The CDR3 is made up of 14 amino acids. V gave up 6 bases and J gave up 6 bases; unmatched junction bases: 7. Germline V gene sequence: CDR1 MGHRA, CDR2 YSYEKL. CDR3 region: CASRGTGPVQPQHF. The CDR3 region has the DNA TGCGCCAGCAGGGGGACAGGTCCGGTTCAGCCCCAGCATTTT.

V and J are TRBV11-2 and TRBJ2-7; possible D gene TRBD1, 6 bases. The CDR3 loop spans 15 amino acids. Germline V gene sequence: CDR1 SGHAT, CDR2 FQNNGV. V was cut by 1 base and J by 5 bases, with 15 bases left in between. The CDR3 nucleotides read TGTGCCAGCAGCTTAGCCTACAGGGTCCAGGACGAGCAGTACTTC. This encodes CASSLAYRVQDEQYF.

The V gene is TRBV28, the J gene TRBJ2-1; TRBD2 agrees at 11 bases. V lost 5 bases to trimming and J lost 4 bases; unmatched junction nucleotides: 4. Germline loops: CDR1 MDHEN, CDR2 SYDVKM. This CDR3 has 15 amino acids. CDR3 sequence: CASSPGLAGYNEQFF. The CDR3, as DNA: TGTGCCAGCAGTCCTGGACTAGCGGGTTACAATGAGCAGTTCTTC.

The chain combines TRBV13 with TRBJ2-3, with TRBD2 identical over 15 bases. This CDR3 contains 18 residues. V lost 4 bases to trimming and J lost 4 bases; unmatched junction nucleotides: 9. Per germline, CDR1 PRHDT and CDR2 FYEKMQ (reference sequence). CDR3 sequence: CASSSAGLAGGQADTQYF. CDR3 coding DNA: TGTGCCAGCAGCTCCGCCGGACTAGCGGGAGGGCAGGCAGATACGCAGTATTTT.

The chain links TRBV4-1 to TRBJ2-7; a possible D gene is TRBD1 (6 bases). This CDR3 is 14 amino acids long. The germline V gene has CDR1 MGHRA and CDR2 YSYEKL. The V gene lost 3 bases and the J gene lost 3 bases, with 12 bases spanning the gap. As DNA, the CDR3 is TGCGCCAGCAGCCACGACAGGTCAGGCTACGAGCAGTACTTC. Residues: CASSHDRSGYEQYF.

This CDR3 reads CASSPGTGKAGQPQHF. Here the CDR3 DNA reads TGTGCCAGCAGCCCGGGGACAGGGAAAGCGGGCCAGCCCCAGCATTTT. The chain uses TRBV21-1 and TRBJ1-5; TRBD1, the table's D call, was not compared with the DNA. TRBV21-1 is listed as a pseudogene. The CDR3 consists of 16 residues.

This chain joins TRBV7-9 and TRBJ2-1; TRBD1 matches at 8 bases. After removal of 8 bases from V and 4 bases from J, the junction contained 10 bases not matched to a gene. Per the germline V gene, CDR1 is SEHNR and CDR2 is FQNEAQ (reference sequence). CDR3 length: 15 amino acids. DNA for the CDR3: TGTGCCAGCGTTACCAGGGGGCGAAATTACAATGAGCAGTTCTTC. As protein: CASVTRGRNYNEQFF.

The chain employs TRBV28 and TRBJ2-7; 13 bases are shared with TRBD2. Germline CDR1 and CDR2: MDHEN and SYDVKM. The CDR3 spans 24 residues. Trimming cost V 4 bases and J 0 bases; bases outside gene matches: 27. DNA of the CDR3: TGTGCCAGCAGTTGCGGGGCCGGGACAGAGCATGAGGGACTAGCGGGGACGGCCTCCTACGAGCAGTACTTC. This gives the protein CASSCGAGTEHEGLAGTASYEQYF.

The V call is TRBV5-1, the J call TRBJ1-2, with TRBD1 matching 9 bases. CDR3 length: 16 residues. Looked up from germline, CDR1 is SGHRS and CDR2 is YFSETQ. V shed 3 bases, J shed 4 bases, and the junction held 10 bases outside the gene matches. In nucleotides, the CDR3 is TGCGCCAGCAGCTGGATAGACAGGGGGACACCCTATGGCTACACCTTC. Its translation is CASSWIDRGTPYGYTF.

The chain couples TRBV5-4 to TRBJ2-2, with 15 bases that match TRBD2. V lost 3 bases and J lost 0; bases outside the gene matches: 6. The CDR3 has 19 amino acids. In germline, CDR1 is SGHNT, CDR2 YYREEE (reference sequence). The CDR3 here is CASSSGLAGGYANTGELFF. In DNA, the CDR3 is TGTGCCAGCAGCTCTGGACTAGCGGGAGGGTACGCGAACACCGGGGAGCTGTTTTTT.

CDR3: CASSEGRITGVRFGEQYF. The CDR3 DNA reads as TGTGCCAGCAGTGAGGGAAGGATAACGGGAGTTCGTTTCGGGGAGCAGTACTTC. V is TRBV25-1 and J is TRBJ2-7, with D possibly matching TRBD2 (6 bases). The length of the CDR3 is 18 residues. The germline CDR1 and CDR2 sequences are MGHDK and SYGVNS. Trimming stripped 3 bases from V and 7 bases from J, with 28 bases between.

The CDR3 bases are TGTGCCAGCAGTCCCCTAGCGGGAGCTCTCTACGAGCAGTACTTC. Translating gives CASSPLAGALYEQYF. The chain is built from TRBV28 and TRBJ2-7; 10 nucleotides align to TRBD2. This CDR3 has 15 residues. V shed 5 bases and J 3 bases; nucleotides not matched to a gene: 7. Germline V gene lookup returns CDR1 MDHEN and CDR2 SYDVKM. Combining the CDR3 with reference TRBV28 and TRBJ2-7 gives the whole variable domain DVKVTQSSRYLVKRTGEKVFLECVQDMDHENMFWYRQDPGLGLRLIYFSYDVKMKEKGDIPEGYSVSREKKERFSLILESASTNQTSMYLCASSPLAGALYEQYFGPGTRLTVT.

This chain joins TRBV27 and TRBJ1-1; D call uncertain. The ends were cut back, 5 bases at V and 0 bases at J, with 10 bases in the middle. The CDR3 is 14 residues long. From germline, CDR1 is MNHEY and CDR2 SMNVEV (reference sequence). Here the CDR3 reads CASSGGSLNTEAFF. As DNA, the CDR3 is TGTGCCAGCAGTGGAGGGAGCTTGAACACTGAAGCTTTCTTT.

This chain links TRBV19 with TRBJ1-6, with a possible D match to TRBD1 (5 bases). CDR1 LNHDA and CDR2 SQIVND come from the germline V gene (reference sequence). Trimming cost V 5 bases and J 10 bases, with 15 bases left between them. The CDR3 spans 14 residues. As DNA, the CDR3 is TGTGCCAGTAGTGCCGGGACCGAGAGGTCACCCCTCCACTTT. Protein sequence: CASSAGTERSPLHF.

The chain carries TRBV7-3 and TRBJ2-4; TRBD2 is a possible D gene (6 bases). CDR3 length equals 14 residues. The germline V gene encodes CDR1 SGHTA and CDR2 FQGTGA. The V end lost 6 bases, the J end lost 1 base, and 10 bases lay between the germline ends. The CDR3 nucleotides read TGTGCCAGCAGTTCCCTAGCGGCCAAAAACATTCAGTACTTC. It codes for CASSSLAAKNIQYF.